The present TCR beta chain was sequenced within a study of post-analysis software for immune sequencing data (dated by TCRdb to 2013 to 2016). For the study in its entirety: Recorded disease courses included relapsing-remitting, secondary progressive and progressive-relapsing multiple sclerosis, with some patients lacking subtype annotation. The patient repertoires were compared against about a dozen previously published healthy control repertoires obtained from donors aged about 6 to 26 years. A subset of samples was prepared in parallel using single-end sample barcoding, then pooled and co-amplified after Illumina adapter ligation.

From cysteine to phenylalanine, the CDR3 is 15 amino acids long. Kept here is only the CDR3 DNA, which spans 45 bases and is read in frame from base 1. CDR1 SNHLY and CDR2 FYNNEI were looked up in the germline V gene. The junction carries 17 bases between V and J, which are trimmed by 4 bases and 4 bases respectively. To demonstrate the VDJtools post-analysis software, the study profiled TCR beta repertoires from the peripheral blood of some 13 young patients with multiple sclerosis. The patients with multiple sclerosis were children and adolescents between about 6 and 17 years of age. Receptor libraries were prepared by PCR. TCRdb names Illumina HiSeq 2500 as the instrument used. Unique molecular identifiers were incorporated into TCR beta cDNA libraries to reduce PCR and sequencing biases. Per 1 to 10 million input T cells, 500,000 or so cDNA molecules were obtained, such that each molecule approximated one T cell. The same protocol used for the earlier healthy control dataset was applied to prepare and sequence the patient libraries. Samples belonging to the same batch were prepared together, multiplexed and sequenced on a shared HiSeq lane. The authors' pipeline ran thus. MIGEC was used to process the raw barcoded reads, and molecular identifier groups with only a single read were discarded before consensus assembly and CDR3 extraction. VDJtools was used for post-analysis of the clonotype tables, and diversity was normalized by down-sampling every dataset to the size of the smallest sample. Repertoire overlap clustering matched CDR3 amino acid but not nucleotide sequences to correct batch-related cross-sample contamination. The public reads were quality trimmed at Q25 with fastp and then assembled into clones with MiXCR by TCRdb, keeping productive beta chains. Duplicate CDR3 protein sequences are folded into a single record with the most common DNA and genes. Here the V and J calls rest on TCRdb's processing, not on the authors' analysis. This sample lists about 770,000 distinct CDR3 sequences; 35% to 55% were detected once. 4.9% of the sample is in the top ten clones.

In the case of this clonotype: Its antigen remains unidentified. Base quality data are lacking; no much larger clone is found one base away.

Overall study outcomes, separate from this receptor: Compared with controls, multiple sclerosis patients had significantly lower normalized Chao1 diversity, a finding suggesting substantial peripheral T-cell clonal expansion. Strong co-clustering of samples prepared in the same batch was shown by direct clustering with F measure, prompting a batch-effect correction. Patients showed significantly higher frequencies than controls for about 5 TRBV segments, among them TRBV5-6, TRBV5-1 and TRBV20-1. The control group was slightly older than the multiple sclerosis patient group.

The chain uses TRBV2 and TRBJ2-7; possibly the D gene is TRBD1, per 5 matching bases. The TCR sequence derives from a girl aged 5-17 years with multiple sclerosis. The specimen was blood. The nucleotides read TGTGCCAGCAGTGCGGCGCGCCCAAAGGGGTACGAGCAGTACTTC. Translated, it reads CASSAARPKGYEQYF. With all but the CDR3 taken from the reference TRBV2 and TRBJ2-7 genes, the full variable domain is: EPEVTQTPSHQVTQMGQEVILRCVPISNHLYFYWYRQILGQKVEFLVSFYNNEISEKSEIFDDQFSVERPDGSNFTLKIRSTKLEDSAMYFCASSAARPKGYEQYFGPGTRLTVT.